This T cell receptor beta chain was captured in a study of T cells in localized non-small cell lung cancer. Whole-study results and caveats: There were a median about 53 of the top 100 tumor clones appearing in adjacent lung. Higher T cell density in the blood was associated with longer overall survival, whereas higher adjacent-lung clonality associated with shorter survival. Clonality peaked in uninvolved adjacent lung rather than tumor. Heterogeneity cannot be ruled out, as sequencing used one tumor region only.

Using immunoSEQ multiplex PCR, the repertoire was profiled, and TCRdb retains in-frame clones only, with some absent. The sample has about 11,000 clones, roughly four fifths seen once; the top ten hold around 20%. Germline values: CDR1 LGHNA, CDR2 YSLEER. CDR3 size: 15 residues. V lost 4 bases, J lost 3 bases, and 12 bases lay in between. A note on this clone: What it recognizes is unknown.

Specimen: peripheral blood mononuclear cells, collected before any cancer treatment. V usage is TRBV4-3 and J usage is TRBJ1-4, with D tentatively TRBD1 (5 bases). This sequence was found in a female donor older than 55 with stage II lung adenocarcinoma. The CDR3 coding sequence is TGCGCCAGCAGCCCGGCATCGGGGGCTAATGAAAAACTGTTTTTT. The encoded protein is CASSPASGANEKLFF.